This TCR beta chain was sequenced during a study of T cell repertoires in cytomegalovirus infection. As for the study in general: CMV infection together with matching HLA type was indicated by public TCR beta signatures. The study, taken as a whole, reports: The study identified carriers of CMV plus the relevant HLA from cumulative public TCR beta family frequency. The ex vivo response was dominated by HLA-C-restricted CMV-specific TCR beta clonotypes.

Concerning this clonotype itself: Its antigen is currently unknown.

This CDR3 has 15 residues. V was clipped by 4 bases and J by 5 bases; unmatched bases: 8. CDR1 is SGHDT, CDR2 YYEEEE, per germline. TCRdb fed the reads into MiXCR, producing one record per CDR3 protein. The table records about 360,000 distinct CDR3 sequences, over 15% of them present only once. Sequencing used PBMCs. The V call is TRBV5-6, the J call TRBJ1-1; 10 bases are shared with TRBD1. This clonotype was sampled from a human donor in good health (CMV status not recorded). Some clones in this sample may be carry-over from other donors' samples. CDR3 in DNA: TGTGCCAGCAGCGGGACAGGGGAAGGTGAGACTGAAGCTTTCTTT. Protein sequence: CASSGTGEGETEAFF.